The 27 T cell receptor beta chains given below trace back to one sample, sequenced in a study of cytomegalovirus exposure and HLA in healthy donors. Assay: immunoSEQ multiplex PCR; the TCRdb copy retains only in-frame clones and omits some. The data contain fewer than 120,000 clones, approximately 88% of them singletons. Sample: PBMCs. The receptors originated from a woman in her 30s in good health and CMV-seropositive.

Here the CDR3 DNA reads TGCGCCAGCAGCCTCCTACTAGCGGGAGGAGGGAAGACCCAGTACTTC. The encoded protein is CASSLLLAGGGKTQYF. The V gene is TRBV5-1, the J gene TRBJ2-5; 12 bases agree with TRBD2. Germline lookup yields CDR1 SGHRS and CDR2 YFSETQ. CDR3 length: 16 residues. V lost 4 bases and J lost 6; bases outside the gene matches: 10.

DNA of the CDR3: TGTGCCAGCAGGACTGACGGGAAATATAGCAATCAGCCCCAGCATTTT. This codes for CASRTDGKYSNQPQHF. J is TRBJ1-5 and V is TRBV28; D ambiguous. Germline V gene data show CDR1 as MDHEN and CDR2 as SYDVKM. The CDR3 has 16 residues. The V end was cut by 6 bases, the J end by 0 bases, with 15 bases between.

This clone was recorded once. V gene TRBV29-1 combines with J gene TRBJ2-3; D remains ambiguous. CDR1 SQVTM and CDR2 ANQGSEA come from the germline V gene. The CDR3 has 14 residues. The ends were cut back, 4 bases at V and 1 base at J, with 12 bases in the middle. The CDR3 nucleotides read TGCAGCGTTGTTCCCCGCGGTCGCACAGATACGCAGTATTTT. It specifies CSVVPRGRTDTQYF.

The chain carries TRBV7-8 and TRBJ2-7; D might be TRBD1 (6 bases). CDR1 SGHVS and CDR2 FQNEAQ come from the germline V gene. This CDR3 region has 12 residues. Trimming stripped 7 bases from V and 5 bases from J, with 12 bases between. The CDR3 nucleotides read TGTGCCAGCACCCCCCGACAGGACGAGCAGTACTTC. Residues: CASTPRQDEQYF.

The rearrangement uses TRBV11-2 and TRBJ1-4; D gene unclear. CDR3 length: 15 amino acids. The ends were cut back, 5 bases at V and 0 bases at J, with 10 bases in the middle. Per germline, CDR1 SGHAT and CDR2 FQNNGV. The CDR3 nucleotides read TGTGCCAGCAGCATACAGATAGCAACTAATGAAAAACTGTTTTTT. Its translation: CASSIQIATNEKLFF.

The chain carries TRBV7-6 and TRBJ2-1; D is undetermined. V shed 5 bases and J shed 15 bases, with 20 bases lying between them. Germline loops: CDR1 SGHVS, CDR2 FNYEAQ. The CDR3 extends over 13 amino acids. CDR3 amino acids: CASSPKTQSSWFF. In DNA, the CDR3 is TGTGCCAGCAGCCCAAAGACCCAAAGTAGCTGGTTCTTC.

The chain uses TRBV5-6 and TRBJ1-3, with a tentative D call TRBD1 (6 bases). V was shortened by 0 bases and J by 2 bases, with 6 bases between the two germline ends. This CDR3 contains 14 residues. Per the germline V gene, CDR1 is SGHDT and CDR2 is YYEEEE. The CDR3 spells CASSLGTAGNTIYF. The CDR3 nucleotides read TGTGCCAGCAGCTTGGGGACAGCTGGAAACACCATATATTTT.

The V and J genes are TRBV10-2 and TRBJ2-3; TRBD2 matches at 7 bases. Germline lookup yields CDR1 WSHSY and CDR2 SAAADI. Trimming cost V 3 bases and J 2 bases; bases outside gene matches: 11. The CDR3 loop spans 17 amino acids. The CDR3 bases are TGCGCCAGCAGTGATGGTAGGGAGGGCCCTTACACAGATACGCAGTATTTT. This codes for CASSDGREGPYTDTQYF.

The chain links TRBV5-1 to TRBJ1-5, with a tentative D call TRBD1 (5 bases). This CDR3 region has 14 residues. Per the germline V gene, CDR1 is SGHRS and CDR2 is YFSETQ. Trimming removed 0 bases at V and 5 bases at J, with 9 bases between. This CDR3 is CASSLEAGHQPQHF. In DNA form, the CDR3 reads TGCGCCAGCAGCTTGGAGGCAGGGCATCAGCCCCAGCATTTT.

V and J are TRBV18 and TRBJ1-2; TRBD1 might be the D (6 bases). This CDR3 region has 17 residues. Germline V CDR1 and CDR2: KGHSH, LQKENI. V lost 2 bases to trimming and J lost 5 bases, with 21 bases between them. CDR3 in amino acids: CASSPYDTGSFGYGYTF. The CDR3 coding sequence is TGTGCCAGCTCACCATATGATACAGGGTCGTTTGGTTATGGCTACACCTTC.

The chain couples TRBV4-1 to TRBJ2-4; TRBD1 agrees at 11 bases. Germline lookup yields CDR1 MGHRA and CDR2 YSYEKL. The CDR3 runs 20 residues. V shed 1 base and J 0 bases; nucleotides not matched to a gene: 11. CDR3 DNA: TGCGCCAGCAGCCAAGTCGTCGGACAGGGGGCAGAACTAGCCAAAAACATTCAGTACTTC. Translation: CASSQVVGQGAELAKNIQYF.

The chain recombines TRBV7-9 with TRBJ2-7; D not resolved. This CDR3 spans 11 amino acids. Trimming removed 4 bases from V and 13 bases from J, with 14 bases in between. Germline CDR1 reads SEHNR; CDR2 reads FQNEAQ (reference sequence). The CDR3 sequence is CASSSTGFFYF. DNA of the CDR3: TGTGCCAGCAGCTCAACCGGGTTCTTCTACTTC.

CDR3 residues: CAWSGTLGEKLFF. DNA of the CDR3: TGTGCCTGGAGTGGGACTTTGGGGGAAAAACTGTTTTTT. The chain has TRBV30 and TRBJ1-4; D gene uncertain. This CDR3 comprises 13 residues. CDR1 is GTSNPN and CDR2 is SVGIG in the germline V gene (reference sequence). Trimming took 1 base from V and 8 from J, leaving 11 bases between them.

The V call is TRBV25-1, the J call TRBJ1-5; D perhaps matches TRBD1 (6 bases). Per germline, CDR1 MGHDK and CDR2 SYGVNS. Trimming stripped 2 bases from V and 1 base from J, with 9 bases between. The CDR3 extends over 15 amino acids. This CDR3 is CASSEAGGSNQPQHF. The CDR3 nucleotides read TGTGCCAGCAGTGAAGCTGGGGGCAGCAATCAGCCCCAGCATTTT.

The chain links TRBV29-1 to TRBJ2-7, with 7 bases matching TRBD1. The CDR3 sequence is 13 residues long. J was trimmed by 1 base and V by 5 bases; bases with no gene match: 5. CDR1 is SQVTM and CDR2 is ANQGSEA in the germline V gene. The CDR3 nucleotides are TGCAGCGTTTCCGGGACAGAGTCCTACGAGCAGTACTTC. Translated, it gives CSVSGTESYEQYF.

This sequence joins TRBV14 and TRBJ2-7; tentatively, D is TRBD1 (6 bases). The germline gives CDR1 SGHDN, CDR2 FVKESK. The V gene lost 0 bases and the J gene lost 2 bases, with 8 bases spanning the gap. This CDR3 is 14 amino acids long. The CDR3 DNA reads TGTGCCAGCAGCCAAGAACCAGGGGCCTACGAGCAGTACTTC. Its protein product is CASSQEPGAYEQYF.

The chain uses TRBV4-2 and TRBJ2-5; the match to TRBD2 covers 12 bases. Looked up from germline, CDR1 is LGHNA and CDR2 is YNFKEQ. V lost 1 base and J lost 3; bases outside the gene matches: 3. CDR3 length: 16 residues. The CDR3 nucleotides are TGTGCCAGCAGCCAAGGGCTAGCGGGGGGGGAAGAGACCCAGTACTTC. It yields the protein CASSQGLAGGEETQYF.

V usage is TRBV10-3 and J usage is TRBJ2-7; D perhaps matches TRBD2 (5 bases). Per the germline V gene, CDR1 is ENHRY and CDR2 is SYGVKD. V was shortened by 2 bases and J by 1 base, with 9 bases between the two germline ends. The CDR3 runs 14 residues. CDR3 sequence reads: CAISEAGLSYEQYF. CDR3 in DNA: TGTGCCATCAGTGAGGCGGGTCTATCCTACGAGCAGTACTTC.

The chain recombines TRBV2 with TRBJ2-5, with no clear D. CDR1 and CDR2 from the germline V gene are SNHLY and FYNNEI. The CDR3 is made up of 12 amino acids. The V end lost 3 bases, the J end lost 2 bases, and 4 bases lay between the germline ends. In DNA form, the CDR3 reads TGTGCCAGCAGTGACACTCAAGAGACCCAGTACTTC. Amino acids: CASSDTQETQYF.

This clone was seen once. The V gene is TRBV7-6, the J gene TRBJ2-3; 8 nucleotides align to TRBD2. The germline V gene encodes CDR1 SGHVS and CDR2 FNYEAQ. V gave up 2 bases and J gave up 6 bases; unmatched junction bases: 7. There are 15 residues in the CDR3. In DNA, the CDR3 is TGTGCCAGCAGCTTAATCGGACTAGCAAGCGATACGCAGTATTTT. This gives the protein CASSLIGLASDTQYF.

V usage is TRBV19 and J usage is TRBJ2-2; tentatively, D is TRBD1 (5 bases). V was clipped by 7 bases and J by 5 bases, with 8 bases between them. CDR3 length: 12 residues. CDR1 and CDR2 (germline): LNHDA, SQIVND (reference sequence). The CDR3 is CASTQGTGELFF. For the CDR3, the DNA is TGTGCCAGTACCCAGGGAACCGGGGAGCTGTTTTTT.

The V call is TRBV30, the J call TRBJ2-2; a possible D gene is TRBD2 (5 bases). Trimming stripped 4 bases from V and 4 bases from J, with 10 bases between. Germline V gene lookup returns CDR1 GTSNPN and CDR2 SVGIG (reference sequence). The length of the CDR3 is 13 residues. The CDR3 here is CAWNRGTTGELFF. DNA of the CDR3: TGTGCCTGGAATCGGGGAACCACCGGGGAGCTGTTTTTT.

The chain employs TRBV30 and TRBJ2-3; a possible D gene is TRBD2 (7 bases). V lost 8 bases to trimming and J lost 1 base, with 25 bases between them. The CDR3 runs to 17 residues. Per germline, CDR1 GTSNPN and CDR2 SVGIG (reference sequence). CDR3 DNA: TGTGCCCGGACGGCTGTGGGGGGAGGGGGTGGCACAGATACGCAGTATTTT. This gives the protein CARTAVGGGGGTDTQYF.

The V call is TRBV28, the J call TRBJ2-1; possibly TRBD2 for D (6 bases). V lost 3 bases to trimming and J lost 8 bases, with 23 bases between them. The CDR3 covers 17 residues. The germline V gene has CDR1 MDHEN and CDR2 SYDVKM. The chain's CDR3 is CASSLGGTVTRRDEQFF. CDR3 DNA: TGTGCCAGCAGTTTGGGAGGCACTGTCACTAGAAGGGATGAGCAGTTCTTC. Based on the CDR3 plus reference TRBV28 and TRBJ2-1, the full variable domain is DVKVTQSSRYLVKRTGEKVFLECVQDMDHENMFWYRQDPGLGLRLIYFSYDVKMKEKGDIPEGYSVSREKKERFSLILESASTNQTSMYLCASSLGGTVTRRDEQFFGPGTRLTVL.

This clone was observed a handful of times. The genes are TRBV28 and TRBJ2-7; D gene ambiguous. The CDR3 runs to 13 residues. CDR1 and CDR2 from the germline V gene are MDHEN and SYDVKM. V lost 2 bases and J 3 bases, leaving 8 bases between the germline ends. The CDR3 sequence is CASSLNFSYEQYF. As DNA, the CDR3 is TGTGCCAGCAGTTTAAATTTCAGCTACGAGCAGTACTTC.

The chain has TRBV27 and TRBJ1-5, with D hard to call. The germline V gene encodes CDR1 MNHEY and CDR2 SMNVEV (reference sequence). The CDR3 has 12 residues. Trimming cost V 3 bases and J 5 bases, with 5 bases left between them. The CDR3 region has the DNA TGTGCCAGCAGTTTTCAGTATCAGCCCCAGCATTTT. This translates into CASSFQYQPQHF.

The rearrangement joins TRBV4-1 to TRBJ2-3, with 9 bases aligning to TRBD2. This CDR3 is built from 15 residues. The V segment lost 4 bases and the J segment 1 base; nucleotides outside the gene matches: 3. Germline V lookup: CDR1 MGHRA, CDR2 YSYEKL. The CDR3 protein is CASSPRTSGTDTQYF. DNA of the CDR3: TGCGCCAGCAGCCCCCGGACTAGCGGCACAGATACGCAGTATTTT.